The next 11 T cell receptor beta chains were all read from a single sample in a study of shared clonotypes between healthy human individuals. Sequenced by immunoSEQ multiplex PCR; TCRdb stores in-frame clones only, minus some. The table lists about 380,000 clones, about 96% of them singletons. What was sequenced was memory CD8+ T cells sorted from blood. Subset indicated: CD45RO+ cells pooled with CCR7-negative TemRA cells. All receptors derive from a man under 40 in good health.

The chain joins TRBV18 to TRBJ2-4; 14 positions match TRBD2. Germline CDR1 KGHSH, CDR2 LQKENI. Germline trimming cut 2 bases from V and 7 bases from J; bases unmatched to any gene: 7. The CDR3 covers 17 residues. This CDR3 is CASSPLTSGRAGNIQYF. In DNA form, the CDR3 reads TGTGCCAGCTCACCATTGACTAGCGGGAGGGCCGGGAACATTCAGTACTTC.

This clone was observed a few times. This sequence joins TRBV21-1 and TRBJ1-5. TRBV21-1 is a pseudogene segment. The CDR3 is 17 residues long. This chain's CDR3 is CASSRGGGFYSNQPQHF. Written as DNA, the CDR3 is TGTGCCAGCAGCAGAGGCGGGGGATTTTATAGCAATCAGCCCCAGCATTTT.

CDR3: CASTLTGDDYGYTF. In nucleotides, the CDR3 is TGTGCCAGCACCTTGACAGGAGACGACTATGGCTACACCTTC. The gene calls are TRBV28 and TRBJ1-2, with D possibly being TRBD1 (6 bases). V lost 7 bases to trimming and J lost 3 bases, with 15 bases between them. Germline V CDR1 and CDR2: MDHEN, SYDVKM. The CDR3 sequence is 14 residues long.

The chain joins TRBV6-5 to TRBJ1-5; no firm D call. From germline, CDR1 is MNHEY and CDR2 SVGAGI. V gave up 7 bases and J gave up 1 base, with 8 bases separating them. CDR3 length equals 13 residues. The CDR3 loop is CASMMGSNQPQHF. Written as DNA, the CDR3 is TGTGCCAGCATGATGGGGAGCAATCAGCCCCAGCATTTT.

The CDR3 is CASSPDSSYGYTF. The CDR3 DNA reads as TGTGCCAGCAGTCCCGACAGCAGCTATGGCTACACCTTC. This chain joins TRBV11-2 and TRBJ1-2, with a weak D call TRBD1 (5 bases). The CDR3 runs 13 residues. Germline-derived CDR1 and CDR2 are SGHAT and FQNNGV. V was shortened by 6 bases and J by 4 bases, with 12 bases between the two germline ends.

The chain combines TRBV11-1 with TRBJ2-2; 9 bases are shared with TRBD2. Per the germline V gene, CDR1 is SGHAT and CDR2 is FQDESV (reference sequence). Trimming removed 6 bases from V and 8 bases from J; junction bases left unmatched: 10. This CDR3 has 15 residues. CDR3 in DNA: TGTGCCAGCAGACGTAGCGGGAGAGAGGCGGGGGAGCTGTTTTTT. Its protein is CASRRSGREAGELFF.

The chain employs TRBV5-6 and TRBJ1-1; D is unresolved. Germline V lookup: CDR1 SGHDT, CDR2 YYEEEE. V gave up 2 bases and J gave up 0 bases, with 8 bases separating them. CDR3 length equals 14 residues. CDR3 in amino acids: CASSFPELNTEAFF. The CDR3 DNA sequence: TGTGCCAGCAGCTTTCCGGAATTGAACACTGAAGCTTTCTTT.

The V and J genes are TRBV6-5 and TRBJ2-7, with D tentatively TRBD1 (5 bases). The CDR3 contains 15 residues. In germline, CDR1 is MNHEY, CDR2 SVGAGI. With 7 bases removed from V and 4 bases from J, the gap between germline ends came to 20 bases. The CDR3 here is CASTGRQGVLYEQYF. DNA of the CDR3: TGTGCCAGCACCGGCCGCCAGGGTGTCCTTTACGAGCAGTACTTC.

In its sample, this clone was seen once. The chain links TRBV13 to TRBJ1-1, with TRBD1 as a possible D gene (5 bases). The CDR3 consists of 13 residues. The V gene lost 5 bases and the J gene lost 9 bases, with 16 bases spanning the gap. Germline assignment: CDR1 PRHDT and CDR2 FYEKMQ (reference sequence). CDR3 DNA sequence: TGTGCCAGCAGCGTTTCGAGGGGCCCTCAAGCTTTCTTT. This encodes CASSVSRGPQAFF.

Notes on this clone: One junction end does not reproduce the germline sequence, and a read error may be involved. V usage is TRBV2 and J usage is TRBJ2-3, with D perhaps TRBD2 (6 bases). Germline V gene lookup returns CDR1 SNHLY and CDR2 FYNNEI. The CDR3 is 16 residues long. Written as DNA, the CDR3 is TGCGCTGAGGGAGGTAGACAGAACCATTACACAGATACGCAGTATTTT. Encoded protein: CAEGGRQNHYTDTQYF.

The count of this clone is one. V is TRBV14 and J is TRBJ1-2; the match to TRBD1 covers 10 bases. Looked up from germline, CDR1 is SGHDN and CDR2 is FVKESK. The ends lost 4 bases at V and 12 bases at J; junction bases unmatched: 8. This CDR3 spans 13 amino acids. The CDR3 here is CASSLWTGGDHTF. The CDR3 DNA reads as TGTGCCAGCAGCCTTTGGACAGGGGGGGATCACACCTTC.